Included here is one T cell receptor beta chain sequence, with context. This sample stems from a study of blood T cell repertoires in COVID-19. On the study more broadly: Both acute and convalescent COVID-19 samples were obtained from the United States, Italy and Spain. The cDNA or gDNA used as material had been derived from T cells, B-cell-depleted T cells, or PBMCs.

Germline CDR1 is MGHRA and CDR2 is YSYEKL. With 5 bases removed from V and 4 bases from J, the gap between germline ends came to 17 bases. The CDR3 covers 15 residues. Authors' analysis steps: Estimation of nucleated cell counts relied on the amplification of reference gene primers. Measured with immunoSEQ multiplex PCR; TCRdb has only the in-frame clones, and not every one. V, J and clone size reflect that table, while D and trimming were determined from the DNA. This sample has roughly 60,000 clones, with 86% found just once. The rearrangement links TRBV4-1 to TRBJ1-2; weak D call: TRBD1 (6 bases). The sample comprised peripheral blood. The receptor was derived from a man in his forties with acute or convalescent COVID-19. The CDR3 reads CASSSSDRTVYGYTF. Written as DNA, the CDR3 is TGCGCCAGCAGCTCGTCGGATCGGACAGTCTATGGCTACACCTTC.